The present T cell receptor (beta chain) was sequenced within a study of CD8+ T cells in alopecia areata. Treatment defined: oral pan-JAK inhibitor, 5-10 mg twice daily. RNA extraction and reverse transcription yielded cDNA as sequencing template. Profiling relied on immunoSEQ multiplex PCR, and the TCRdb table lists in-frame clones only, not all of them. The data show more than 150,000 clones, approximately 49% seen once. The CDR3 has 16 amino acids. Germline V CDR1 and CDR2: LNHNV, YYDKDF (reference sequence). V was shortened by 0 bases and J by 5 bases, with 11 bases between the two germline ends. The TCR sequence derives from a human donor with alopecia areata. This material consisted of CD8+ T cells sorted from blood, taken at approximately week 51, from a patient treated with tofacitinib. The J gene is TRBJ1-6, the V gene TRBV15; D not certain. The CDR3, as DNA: TGTGCCACCAGCAGAGATTCCCCCCTTCATAATTCACCCCTCCACTTT. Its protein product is CATSRDSPLHNSPLHF.